This T cell receptor (beta chain) emerged from a study of cytomegalovirus exposure and HLA in healthy donors. Study details: Across about 400 genotyped donors, approximately 80% landed in the Caucasian-associated ancestry cluster.

Comment on this clone: The antigen is undetermined.

Whole-study results and caveats: More clonal expansion characterized HLA-associated TCR beta chains than equally common others in a later analysis. Reports indicated that the classifier achieved high specificity and sensitivity in diagnosing cytomegalovirus status.

Despite likely unrecorded immune exposures, the donors were nominally healthy at the time of sampling. The PCR was carried out with 60 Vbeta primers and 13 Jbeta primers. TCRdb's table, derived via immunoSEQ multiplex PCR, lists solely in-frame clones and lacks some. The table has 210,000 or so clones, roughly 80% seen once. Per germline, CDR1 LNHDA and CDR2 SQIVND (reference sequence). The ends lost 7 bases at V and 4 bases at J; junction bases unmatched: 3. CDR3 length: 13 amino acids. V usage is TRBV19 and J usage is TRBJ2-2; TRBD1 aligns across 7 bases. The sample comprised PBMCs. The TCR was taken from a man aged 40-50 years in good health and CMV-seronegative. The CDR3 loop is CASNNRGTGELFF. In DNA, the CDR3 is TGTGCCAGTAATAACAGGGGCACCGGGGAGCTGTTTTTT.